Listed below are T cell receptor delta chains from one sample, sequenced in a study of delta chains in infants with herpesvirus infections. TCRdb reanalysed the RT-PCR reads with CATT. The sample carries 3,400 or so delta-chain clones, about 30% recorded once. The material sequenced was peripheral blood, taken at time point 3 of longitudinal follow-up. The receptor source for this set is a human donor who was a Ugandan infant, either HIV-exposed or HIV-unexposed (not recorded which). Each CDR3 is given with its conserved first and last residue. A D gene is named only where the DNA matches it firmly. Clone size, where shown, is once, few, many, or a class for clones that have expanded.

v_gene	j_gene	abundance	d_gene	CDR3aa	CDR3nt
TRDV2	TRDJ1	NA	NA	CACDTVGMLSHCKTDKLIF	TGTGCCTGTGACACCGTGGGGATGCTATCGCATTGTAAAACCGATAAACTCATCTTT
TRDV3	TRDJ2	NA	TRDD3	CAFGRGILGGAQLFF	TGTGCCTTTGGGAGGGGGATACTTGGAGGAGCACAACTCTTCTTT
TRDV1	TRDJ1	few	TRDD3	CALGETSPMLGDIPRGKLIF	TGTGCTCTTGGGGAAACTAGCCCGATGCTGGGGGATATACCGCGAGGAAAACTCATCTTT
TRDV1	TRDJ1	NA	TRDD3	CALGTRRPELGDTGYKLIF	TGTGCTCTTGGGACCCGTCGGCCAGAACTGGGGGATACGGGTTATAAACTCATCTTT
TRDV1	TRDJ1	medium-sized	TRDD3	CALGEGYLEILGDTFKLYSLTYTDKLIF	TGTGCTCTTGGGGAAGGATACCTAGAAATTCTGGGGGATACGTTCAAGCTTTATTCCCTCACGTACACCGATAAACTCATCTTT
TRDV1	TRDJ1	medium-sized	NA	CALGEPFLGRGTDKLIF	TGTGCTCTTGGGGAACCCTTCCTGGGGCGAGGGACCGATAAACTCATCTTT
TRDV1	TRDJ1	large	NA	CALGELSSTAGYTDKLIF	TGTGCTCTTGGGGAACTTTCTAGCACGGCGGGGTACACCGATAAACTCATCTTT
TRDV1	TRDJ1	NA	NA	CAFGEGLTRPSYMVLGENTDKLIF	TGTGCTTTTGGGGAAGGGTTGACTCGGCCTTCCTACATGGTACTGGGGGAGAACACCGATAAACTCATCTTT
TRDV2	TRDJ3	NA	NA	CACDTGGGLSWDTRQMFF	TGTGCCTGTGACACCGGCGGGGGGTTGAGCTGGGACACCCGACAGATGTTTTTC
TRDV1	TRDJ1	NA	TRDD3	CALGELTPQAFRTGGYPLRIIF	TGTGCTCTTGGGGAACTCACCCCTCAGGCCTTCCGGACTGGGGGATACCCCTTGAGGATCATCTTT
TRDV1	TRDJ1	NA	NA	CALGRVTDKLIF	TGTGCTCTTGGGCGCGTGACCGATAAACTCATCTTT
TRDV2	TRDJ1	few	TRDD3	CACDKSRLLGDTGTDKLIF	TGTGCCTGTGACAAGTCTCGTCTACTGGGGGATACAGGGACCGATAAACTCATCTTT
TRDV1	TRDJ1	NA	NA	CALGELSLPVRTGAYQPNTDKLIF	TGTGCTCTTGGGGAACTATCCCTACCGGTACGTACTGGCGCATACCAACCGAACACCGATAAACTCATCTTT
TRDV1	TRDJ2	medium-sized	NA	CALGSPFLPYWGGKQLFF	TGTGCTCTTGGGTCTCCCTTCCTACCGTACTGGGGGGGGAAACAACTCTTCTTT
TRDV1	TRDJ1	once	TRDD3	CALGGGTMAFPWGIPGTDKLIF	TGTGCTCTTGGGGGGGGGACCATGGCTTTCCCGTGGGGGATACCGGGCACCGATAAACTCATCTTT
TRDV1	TRDJ1	once	TRDD3	CALGDAPRAYKSTGDGPKLIF	TGTGCTCTTGGGGACGCCCCCCGGGCCTACAAAAGTACTGGGGATGGGCCAAAACTCATCTTT
TRDV1	TRDJ1	few	TRDD3	CALGERLLGDTDKLIF	TGTGCTCTTGGGGAAAGGCTTTTGGGGGATACTGATAAACTCATCTTT